The clone carrying this TCR beta chain was picked up many times. Antigen specificity is unknown. The sample originates from a study of T cells in Graves' hyperthyroidism and ophthalmopathy. The study, taken as a whole, reports: Ophthalmopathy, as predicted by the model, came a median 6.5 months after the prediction. Separation of ophthalmopathy from stable hyperthyroidism was achieved by a 13 V-J model.

Any patient presenting with uncontrolled infection, other autoimmune disease, pregnancy or lactation was left out. PBMCs were sourced from roughly 9.1 ml fresh peripheral blood. CDR3 length equals 14 residues. Germline V gives CDR1 LNHDA, CDR2 SQIVND (reference sequence). The ends were cut back, 1 base at V and 6 bases at J, with 10 bases in the middle. TCR beta CDR3 sequences were amplified from RNA transcripts. First-round RT-PCR of the TCR CDR3 relied on the HTBI primer set. TCRdb redid the calling of the multiplex PCR reads with MiXCR, one entry per CDR3 protein. Of 350,000 or so distinct CDR3 sequences in the sample, about 15% were seen once.

This chain connects TRBV19 to TRBJ2-1; D is perhaps TRBD1 (5 bases). Source material: blood. The clonotype was recovered from a woman in her thirties with Graves' hyperthyroidism that later progressed to Graves' ophthalmopathy. CDR3 protein: CASSIGQGSNEQFF. The CDR3 nucleotides are TGTGCCAGTAGTATAGGGCAGGGAAGCAATGAGCAGTTCTTC. Using reference TRBV19 and TRBJ2-1 for the parts outside the CDR3, the full variable domain is DGGITQSPKYLFRKEGQNVTLSCEQNLNHDAMYWYRQDPGQGLRLIYYSQIVNDFQKGDIAEGYSVSREKKESFPLTVTSAQKNPTAFYLCASSIGQGSNEQFFGPGTRLTVL.